This is a list of T cell receptor beta chains from one sample in a study of T cells in narcolepsy. The table came from immunoSEQ multiplex PCR; TCRdb's copy has only in-frame clones and leaves some out. The table records 17,000 or so clones, roughly 72% of them present only once. The sequenced sample consisted of CD45RA- memory CD8+ T cells from PBMCs. The receptor source for this set is a human donor with narcolepsy. Both conserved end residues are trimmed from each CDR3. The order of the fields is clone size, J gene, V gene, CDR3 protein. Clone size is stated in some rows and not others, as once, few, many or a class when expanded.

clone_size: once; j_call: TRBJ2-1; v_call: TRBV6-5; cdr3_aa: ASRTGNPYNEQF
clone_size: .; j_call: TRBJ2-7; v_call: TRBV11-2; cdr3_aa: ASSRGTGPEWEQY
clone_size: .; j_call: TRBJ2-1; v_call: TRBV13; cdr3_aa: ASSLGHIRISYNEQF
clone_size: .; j_call: TRBJ1-1; v_call: TRBV7-6; cdr3_aa: ASSYVSGDRLNTEAF
clone_size: few; j_call: TRBJ1-1; v_call: TRBV14; cdr3_aa: ASSQASGNTEAF
clone_size: .; j_call: TRBJ2-6; v_call: TRBV5-6; cdr3_aa: ASSRPYRGSGANVLT
clone_size: few; j_call: TRBJ2-3; v_call: TRBV9; cdr3_aa: ASSPGDRGRGTDTQY
clone_size: .; j_call: TRBJ1-1; v_call: TRBV9; cdr3_aa: ASSVGPSDTEAF
clone_size: once; j_call: TRBJ2-2; v_call: TRBV4-1; cdr3_aa: ASSQEGGTGELF
clone_size: .; j_call: TRBJ2-7; v_call: TRBV6-5; cdr3_aa: ASGSLGASYEQY
clone_size: medium-sized; j_call: TRBJ2-7; v_call: TRBV6-5; cdr3_aa: ASSYSPGHYEQY
clone_size: few; j_call: TRBJ1-3; v_call: TRBV6-5; cdr3_aa: ASIGSGNTIY
clone_size: .; j_call: TRBJ2-7; v_call: TRBV9; cdr3_aa: ASSVGGSEEQY
clone_size: .; j_call: TRBJ2-2; v_call: TRBV7-9; cdr3_aa: ASSPRLAGANTGELF
clone_size: .; j_call: TRBJ2-2; v_call: TRBV6-1; cdr3_aa: ASSETFGGSGFANTGELF
clone_size: .; j_call: TRBJ2-1; v_call: TRBV19; cdr3_aa: ASKESNEQF
clone_size: .; j_call: TRBJ2-7; v_call: TRBV29-1; cdr3_aa: SVGGVEGQGKGYEQY
clone_size: .; j_call: TRBJ1-5; v_call: TRBV2; cdr3_aa: ASSLTVNSNQPQH
clone_size: .; j_call: TRBJ1-1; v_call: TRBV7-9; cdr3_aa: ASSLAGQGLGTEAF
clone_size: few; j_call: TRBJ2-5; v_call: TRBV9; cdr3_aa: ASSVEGAGGVETQY
clone_size: .; j_call: TRBJ2-7; v_call: TRBV6-5; cdr3_aa: ASSDRGYEQY
clone_size: .; j_call: TRBJ1-2; v_call: TRBV29-1; cdr3_aa: SVPQGIHGYT
clone_size: .; j_call: TRBJ1-1; v_call: TRBV9; cdr3_aa: ASSVSDSNTEAF
clone_size: .; j_call: TRBJ2-5; v_call: TRBV7-9; cdr3_aa: ASSAAGIQETQY
clone_size: .; j_call: TRBJ2-3; v_call: TRBV5-5; cdr3_aa: ASSLLAGGSPDTQY
clone_size: once; j_call: TRBJ2-7; v_call: TRBV27; cdr3_aa: ASSLSAGSAGEQY
clone_size: .; j_call: TRBJ2-3; v_call: TRBV5-4; cdr3_aa: ASSPGQGSTDTQY
clone_size: .; j_call: TRBJ2-7; v_call: TRBV7-9; cdr3_aa: ASSLASSGGPREAYEQY
clone_size: once; j_call: TRBJ2-3; v_call: TRBV9; cdr3_aa: ASSPSGSSTDTQY
clone_size: .; j_call: TRBJ1-1; v_call: TRBV28; cdr3_aa: ASRHYNRDRGNTEAF
clone_size: few; j_call: TRBJ1-5; v_call: TRBV2; cdr3_aa: ASSERRPSNQPQH
clone_size: .; j_call: TRBJ2-1; v_call: TRBV19; cdr3_aa: ASSGLLANEQF
clone_size: .; j_call: TRBJ2-5; v_call: TRBV13; cdr3_aa: ASSREPGLRQETQY
clone_size: few; j_call: TRBJ2-7; v_call: TRBV5-6; cdr3_aa: ASSPGQGAYEQY
clone_size: few; j_call: TRBJ2-3; v_call: TRBV6-4; cdr3_aa: ASSDGQGADTQY
clone_size: once; j_call: TRBJ1-1; v_call: TRBV2; cdr3_aa: ASRDRGGRTEAF
clone_size: .; j_call: TRBJ1-5; v_call: TRBV15; cdr3_aa: ATSRDDSSNQPQH
clone_size: .; j_call: TRBJ1-2; v_call: TRBV19; cdr3_aa: ASSMVRGRDYGYT
clone_size: .; j_call: TRBJ1-1; v_call: TRBV6-6; cdr3_aa: ASIDRGPTEAF
clone_size: .; j_call: TRBJ2-2; v_call: TRBV10-2; cdr3_aa: ASSEFWTDNTGELF
clone_size: .; j_call: TRBJ2-7; v_call: TRBV6-5; cdr3_aa: ASSETGREQY